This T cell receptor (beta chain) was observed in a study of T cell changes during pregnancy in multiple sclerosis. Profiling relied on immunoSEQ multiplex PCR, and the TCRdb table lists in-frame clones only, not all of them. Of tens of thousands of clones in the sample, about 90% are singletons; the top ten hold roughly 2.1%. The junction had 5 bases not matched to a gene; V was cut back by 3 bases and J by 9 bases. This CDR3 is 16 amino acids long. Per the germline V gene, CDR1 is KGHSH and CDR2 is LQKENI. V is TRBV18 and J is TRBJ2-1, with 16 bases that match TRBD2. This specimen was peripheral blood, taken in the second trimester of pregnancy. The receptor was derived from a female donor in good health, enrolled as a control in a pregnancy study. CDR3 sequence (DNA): TGTGCCAGCTCACCCGCGGGACTAGCGGGAGGGCCTGAGCAGTTCTTC. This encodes CASSPAGLAGGPEQFF.